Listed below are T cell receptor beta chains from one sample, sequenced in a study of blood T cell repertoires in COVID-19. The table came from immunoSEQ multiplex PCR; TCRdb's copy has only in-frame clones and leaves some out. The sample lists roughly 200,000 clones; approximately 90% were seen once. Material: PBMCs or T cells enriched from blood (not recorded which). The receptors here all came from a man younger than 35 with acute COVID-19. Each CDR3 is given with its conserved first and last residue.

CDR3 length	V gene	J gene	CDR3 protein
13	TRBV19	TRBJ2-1	CASGLAGVNEQFF
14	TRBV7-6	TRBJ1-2	CASSPQGIGYGYTF
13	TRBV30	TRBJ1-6	CAWSVQRNSPLHF
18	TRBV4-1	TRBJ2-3	CASSQGWGGLAGADTQYF
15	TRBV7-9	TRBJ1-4	CASSPKDIGGEKLFF
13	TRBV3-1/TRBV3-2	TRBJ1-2	CASSSPGDYGYTF
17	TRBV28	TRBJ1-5	CASSWGRRGPFNQPQHF
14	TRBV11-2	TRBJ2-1	CASSLDPLYNEQFF
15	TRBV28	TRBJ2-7	CASSLPTGGTYEQYF
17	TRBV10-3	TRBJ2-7	CATAGTGGSHSSYEQYF
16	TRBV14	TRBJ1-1	CASSQLTGQMNTEAFF
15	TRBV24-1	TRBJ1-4	CATSDLHAQPPRVFF
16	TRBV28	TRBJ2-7	CASSPLRAAEEDEQYF
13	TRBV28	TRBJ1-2	CASRRDRSYGYTF
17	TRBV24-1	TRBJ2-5	CATSDPAGTGGRETQYF
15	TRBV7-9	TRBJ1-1	CASSSQDRAYTEAFF
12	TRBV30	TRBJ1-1	CAWRDSYTEAFF
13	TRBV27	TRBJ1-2	CASSFEGDYGYTF
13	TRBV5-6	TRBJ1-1	CASRDTENTEAFF
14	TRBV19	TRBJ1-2	CATWTPAGAKGYTF
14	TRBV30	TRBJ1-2	CAWSVLGSNYGYTF
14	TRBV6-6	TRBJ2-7	CASSFSRGSYEQYF
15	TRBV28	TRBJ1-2	CASSAGPIGNYGYTF
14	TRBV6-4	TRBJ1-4	CASSPGTANEKLFF
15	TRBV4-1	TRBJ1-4	CASSPEKGAGEKLFF
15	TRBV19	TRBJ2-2	CASSIPRGSTGELFF
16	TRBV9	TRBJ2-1	CASSVGGGTGVNEQFF
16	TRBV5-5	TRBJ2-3	CASSNRDRGYTDTQYF
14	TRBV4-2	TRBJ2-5	CASSQGEAGETQYF
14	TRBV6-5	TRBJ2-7	CASSYSGSSYEQYF
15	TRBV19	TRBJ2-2	CASSISTGGTGELFF
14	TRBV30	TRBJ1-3	CAWSPTYSGNTIYF
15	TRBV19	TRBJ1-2	CASSIAPTANYGYTF
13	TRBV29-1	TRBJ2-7	CSVGSGSFRGQYF
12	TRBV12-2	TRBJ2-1	CASRFLAFEQFF
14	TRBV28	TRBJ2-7	CASSLGLGGYEQYF
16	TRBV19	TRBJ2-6	CASSKRQGGGANVLTF
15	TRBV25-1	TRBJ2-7	CASSEFHGESYEQYF
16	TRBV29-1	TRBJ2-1	CSAATSGVWNHNEQFF
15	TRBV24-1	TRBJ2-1	CATSDLAGASHEQFF
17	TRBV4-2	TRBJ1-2	CASSGPGTGGAYYGYTF
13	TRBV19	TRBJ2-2	CASVLGGAGELFF
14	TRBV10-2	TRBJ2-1	CASSVQGSAPEQFF
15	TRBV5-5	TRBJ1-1	CASSLEQIMNTEAFF
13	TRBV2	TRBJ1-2	CASSEPASYGYTF
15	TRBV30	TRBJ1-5	CAWSGGQGRNQPQHF
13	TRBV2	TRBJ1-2	CASTEGGGGGYTF
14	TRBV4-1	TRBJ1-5	CASSRTGSNQPQHF
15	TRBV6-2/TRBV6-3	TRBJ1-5	CASSYSRVSNQPQHF
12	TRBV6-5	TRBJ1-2	CATGDRGHGYTF
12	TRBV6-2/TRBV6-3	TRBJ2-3	CASSYAGGTQYF
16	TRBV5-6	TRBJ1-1	CASSLYGQGASPEAFF
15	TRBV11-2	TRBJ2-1	CASSVGSGSRNEQFF